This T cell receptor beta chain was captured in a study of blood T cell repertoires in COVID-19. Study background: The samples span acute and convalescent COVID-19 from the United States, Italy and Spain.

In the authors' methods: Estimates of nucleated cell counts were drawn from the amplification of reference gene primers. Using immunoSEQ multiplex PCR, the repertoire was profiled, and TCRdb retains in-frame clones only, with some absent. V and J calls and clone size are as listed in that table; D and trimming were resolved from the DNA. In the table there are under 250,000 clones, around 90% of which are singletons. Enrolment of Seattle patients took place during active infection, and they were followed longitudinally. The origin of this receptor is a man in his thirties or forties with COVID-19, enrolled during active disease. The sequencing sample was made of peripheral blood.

The CDR3 reads CSVDGQGEETQYF. Written as DNA, the CDR3 is TGCAGCGTTGACGGGCAGGGGGAAGAGACCCAGTACTTC. The V gene is TRBV29-1, the J gene TRBJ2-5, with TRBD1 identical over 7 bases. V gave up 3 bases and J gave up 3 bases; unmatched junction bases: 4. This CDR3 is built from 13 residues. The germline V gene has CDR1 SQVTM and CDR2 ANQGSEA. The whole variable domain, filled in from reference TRBV29-1 and TRBJ2-5, reads SAVISQKPSRDICQRGTSLTIQCQVDSQVTMMFWYRQQPGQSLTLIATANQGSEATYESGFVIDKFPISRPNLTFSTLTVSNMSPEDSSIYLCSVDGQGEETQYFGPGTRLLVL.